The clone carrying this T cell receptor beta chain came up many times. Its antigen is undetermined. This specimen comes from a study of T-cell memory formation after mild COVID-19. Study-level findings and limits: Clones which contracted sat mainly in CM and EM if CD4+, and in EMRA if CD8+. The study detected some responding clones in pre-infection memory, suggesting cross-reactive memory joined.

TCRdb reanalysed the 5' RACE reads using MiXCR and keeps one entry per CDR3 protein. This table holds 34,000 or so distinct CDR3 sequences, roughly 7.2% found once. With V trimmed by 4 bases and J by 6 bases, 5 bases remained unmatched. The CDR3 totals 13 residues. Germline V gene data show CDR1 as SGHAT and CDR2 as FQNNGV. This receptor was identified in a man between 18 and 29 years old who had mild COVID-19 (a few samples of this study predate the infection). Cell type and time point are not known. Input material: PBMCs or a T cell subset sorted from them (not recorded which). The chain employs TRBV11-2 and TRBJ2-7; 8 bases fit TRBD1. CDR3 amino acids: CASSSTGVGEQYV. The DNA for the CDR3 is TGTGCCAGCAGCTCGACAGGGGTCGGCGAGCAGTACGTC.